This T cell receptor beta chain was found in a study of CD4 and CD8 cells across lung adenocarcinoma regions. Donors had localized lung adenocarcinoma, a non-small cell lung cancer. In TCRdb, the PCR reads were re-called with MiXCR into one record per CDR3 protein. The sample has 15,000 or so distinct CDR3 sequences; around 45% are singletons. Trimming pared 0 bases from V and 7 bases from J, leaving 9 bases between. This CDR3 is built from 13 residues. Germline V gene lookup returns CDR1 SGDLS and CDR2 YYNGEE. Sequencing was performed on CD4+ T cells from the center of a lung tumor. The clonotype comes from a male donor with lung adenocarcinoma. The CD4 and CD8 labels of this study may be unreliable. This chain links TRBV9 with TRBJ2-3, with D uncertain. In DNA form, the CDR3 reads TGTGCCAGCAGCGTAGAGGAACGGTATACGCAGTATTTT. It yields the protein CASSVEERYTQYF.